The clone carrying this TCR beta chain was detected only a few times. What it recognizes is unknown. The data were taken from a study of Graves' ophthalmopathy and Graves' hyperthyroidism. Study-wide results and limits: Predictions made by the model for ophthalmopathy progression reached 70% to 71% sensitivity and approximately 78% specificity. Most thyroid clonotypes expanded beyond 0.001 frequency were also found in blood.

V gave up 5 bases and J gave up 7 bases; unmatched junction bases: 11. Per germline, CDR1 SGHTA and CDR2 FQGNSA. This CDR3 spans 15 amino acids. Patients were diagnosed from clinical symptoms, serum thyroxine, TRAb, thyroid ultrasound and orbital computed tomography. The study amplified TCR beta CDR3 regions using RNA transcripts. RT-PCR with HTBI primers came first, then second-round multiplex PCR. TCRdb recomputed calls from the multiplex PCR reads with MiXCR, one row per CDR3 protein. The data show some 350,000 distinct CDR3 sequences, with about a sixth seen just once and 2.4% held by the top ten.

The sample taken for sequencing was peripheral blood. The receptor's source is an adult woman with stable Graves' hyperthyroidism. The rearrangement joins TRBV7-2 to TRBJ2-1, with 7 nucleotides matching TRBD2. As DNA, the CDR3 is TGTGCCAGCAGCGCTTCTAGCGGTTCCTCTAATGAGCAGTTCTTC. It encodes CASSASSGSSNEQFF.